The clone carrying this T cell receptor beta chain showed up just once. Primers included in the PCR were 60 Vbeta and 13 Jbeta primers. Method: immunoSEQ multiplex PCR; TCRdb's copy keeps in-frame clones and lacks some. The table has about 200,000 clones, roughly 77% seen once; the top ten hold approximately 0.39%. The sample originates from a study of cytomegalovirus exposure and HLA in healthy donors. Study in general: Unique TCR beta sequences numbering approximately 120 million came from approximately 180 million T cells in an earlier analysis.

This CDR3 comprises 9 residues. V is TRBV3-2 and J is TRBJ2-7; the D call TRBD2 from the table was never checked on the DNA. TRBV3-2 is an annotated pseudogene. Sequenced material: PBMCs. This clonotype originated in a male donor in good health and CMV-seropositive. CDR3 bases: TGTGCCACTTCCGGCGAGCAGTACTTC. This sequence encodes CATSGEQYF.